Below are 5 T cell receptor beta chains sequenced from a single sample in a study of T cell responses to AZD1222 COVID-19 vaccine. The table came from immunoSEQ multiplex PCR; TCRdb's copy has only in-frame clones and leaves some out. The sample has about 130,000 clones; roughly nine tenths are singletons. Sample: peripheral blood, taken on day 0 of AZD1222 vaccination. Receptor source: an adult in good health.

The V gene is TRBV29-1, the J gene TRBJ1-1, with D tentatively TRBD1 (5 bases). This CDR3 is 13 amino acids long. Germline V CDR1 and CDR2: SQVTM, ANQGSEA. V was cut by 2 bases and J by 0 bases, with 7 bases left in between. CDR3 bases: TGCAGCGTTGAATGGGGCGTGAACACTGAAGCTTTCTTT. It specifies CSVEWGVNTEAFF.

The chain carries TRBV2 and TRBJ1-2; D ambiguous. Germline V lookup: CDR1 SNHLY, CDR2 FYNNEI. CDR3 length: 13 residues. Trimming took off 5 bases at V and 4 bases at J, with 11 bases between the two ends. This CDR3 reads CASSPGRSYGYTF. CDR3 DNA: TGTGCCAGCAGTCCCGGACGGTCCTATGGCTACACCTTC.

This chain links TRBV30 with TRBJ1-4; perhaps TRBD1 as D (6 bases). CDR3 length: 13 amino acids. Germline-derived CDR1 and CDR2 are GTSNPN and SVGIG (reference sequence). V was pared by 1 base and J by 11 bases, with 14 bases between. The CDR3 loop is CAWSDGRRGKLFF. In nucleotides, the CDR3 is TGTGCCTGGAGTGACGGCAGGAGGGGGAAACTGTTTTTT.

The chain employs TRBV2 and TRBJ1-6; D is uncertain. The V gene's germline CDR1 is SNHLY and CDR2 FYNNEI. V was trimmed by 0 bases and J by 10 bases, leaving 10 bases between them. There are 14 residues in the CDR3. In DNA form, the CDR3 reads TGTGCCAGCAGTGAAGCGCTTGGGAGATCACCCCTCCACTTT. It yields the protein CASSEALGRSPLHF. Full variable domain (outside the CDR3, taken from reference TRBV2 and TRBJ1-6): EPEVTQTPSHQVTQMGQEVILRCVPISNHLYFYWYRQILGQKVEFLVSFYNNEISEKSEIFDDQFSVERPDGSNFTLKIRSTKLEDSAMYFCASSEALGRSPLHFGNGTRLTVT.

This sequence joins TRBV6-5 and TRBJ2-7; 9 bases agree with TRBD1. Trimming removed 2 bases from V and 6 bases from J; junction bases left unmatched: 5. This CDR3 spans 14 amino acids. Germline V gives CDR1 MNHEY, CDR2 SVGAGI. The CDR3 here is CASSYAGTGPEQYF. The CDR3 DNA is TGTGCCAGCAGTTACGCGGGGACAGGGCCCGAGCAGTACTTC.